This TCR beta chain was recovered during a study of T-cell memory formation after mild COVID-19. Constant-segment-primed 5'RACE gave TCR alpha and TCR beta cDNA libraries with sample barcodes and UMIs. MiXCR, applied by TCRdb to the 5' RACE reads, yields one record per CDR3 protein. The repertoire holds approximately 290,000 distinct CDR3 sequences, with about 16% as singletons. Study outcomes and limitations: Within pre-infection memory, some responding clones were found, suggesting cross-reactive memory joined. Contracting clones from day 15 to 85 showed balanced CD4/CD8; later expanders favored CD4+. Contracting CD4+ clones sat mainly in CM and EM; CD8+ in EMRA.

This clonotype was found a few times. The antigen remains unidentified. V shed 4 bases and J shed 0 bases, with 9 bases lying between them. Germline CDR1 SQVTM, CDR2 ANQGSEA. This CDR3 spans 13 amino acids. The chain has TRBV29-1 and TRBJ1-1; D call uncertain. This clonotype originated in a man aged 18 to 30 who had mild COVID-19 (a few samples of this study predate the infection). Cell type and time point are not known. Sequences were obtained from PBMCs or a T cell subset sorted from them (not recorded which). In DNA, the CDR3 is TGCAGCGTTGTACTCAAAATGAACACTGAAGCTTTCTTT. Translating gives CSVVLKMNTEAFF.